This TCR beta chain stems from a study of beta chain features in type 1 diabetes. Across the study: Examined across all samples were over 85 million sorted cells. Study-level points and caveats: All four CD4+ subsets of Type 1 diabetes patients contained TCRB CDR3s that were moderately but significantly shorter.

CDR3 length: 16 residues. Germline lookup yields CDR1 WSHSY and CDR2 SAAADI. Trimming took 2 bases from V and 1 from J, leaving 13 bases between them. As regards this clone: The target antigen is unknown.

Isolated RNA was reverse transcribed in full, so expressed TCRB transcripts were sequenced. Generated by immunoSEQ multiplex PCR, the TCRdb table keeps only in-frame clones and is missing some. The sample yields roughly 350,000 clones, about 10% seen once. The rearrangement uses TRBV10-2 and TRBJ2-3, with D tentatively TRBD2 (5 bases). What was sequenced was central memory CD4+ T cells from blood. The clonotype was recovered from a young man with type 1 diabetes. The CDR3 region has the DNA TGCGCCAGCAGTGAGCTAGCTACCTTTGGCACAGATACGCAGTATTTT. The encoded protein is CASSELATFGTDTQYF.